This paragraph reports one T cell receptor beta chain. Its antigen is unidentified. This specimen comes from a study of T-cell reconstitution after alpha-beta-depleted transplantation in children. Study-level points and caveats: Some patients' high day-60 TCRbeta diversity was traced to surviving recipient T cells and thymic progenitors. About two months after transplant, alpha-beta T cells reportedly came from several hundred expanded graft clones.

The CDR3 runs 18 residues. The V segment lost 6 bases and the J segment 3 bases; nucleotides outside the gene matches: 17. Unique molecular identifiers were used to barcode this TCRbeta library. TCRdb processed the PCR reads anew with MiXCR; each CDR3 protein has one entry. This sample yields about 460,000 distinct CDR3 sequences, of which 10% to 13% are seen a single time; 2% to 2.5% belongs to the top ten. Specimen: PBMCs, collected before TCRalphabeta/CD19-depleted stem cell transplant. This clonotype originated in a child aged 2-15 years with inherited bone marrow failure, due to receive a stem cell transplant. The V gene is TRBV12-3 or TRBV12-4, the J gene TRBJ2-7; 10 bases agree with TRBD2. CDR3 amino acids: CASSRRVAGGIPVYEQYF. The CDR3 DNA follows: TGTGCCAGCAGCCGCCGGGTAGCGGGAGGAATCCCTGTCTACGAGCAGTACTTC.